These 27 T cell receptor beta chains came from one sample sequenced in a study of T cells in Graves' hyperthyroidism and ophthalmopathy. The CDR3 regions of TCR beta were amplified from RNA transcripts. The TCR CDR3 first-round RT-PCR relied on the HTBI primer set. Using its own MiXCR run on the multiplex PCR reads, TCRdb lists one record per CDR3 protein. This sample has 600,000 to 900,000 distinct CDR3 sequences, with 16% found just once. The source material was blood. The receptors stem from a man between 18 and 35 years old with Graves' hyperthyroidism.

In its sample, this clonotype was seen many times. V gene TRBV30 combines with J gene TRBJ2-7; D unresolved. Germline CDR1 reads GTSNPN; CDR2 reads SVGIG (reference sequence). This CDR3 is 13 amino acids long. V was clipped by 0 bases and J by 2 bases, with 8 bases between them. The CDR3 loop is CAWSVTATYEQYF. The CDR3 bases are TGTGCCTGGAGTGTGACGGCAACCTACGAGCAGTACTTC.

The V and J genes are TRBV9 and TRBJ2-6, with D perhaps matching TRBD1 (6 bases). Deletions cut 2 bases from V and 2 bases from J, with 8 bases between. CDR1 is SGDLS and CDR2 is YYNGEE in the germline V gene. The CDR3 is 15 amino acids. The CDR3 DNA follows: TGTGCCAGCAGCGTCCGGACAGCTGGGGCCAACGTCCTGACTTTC. The encoded protein is CASSVRTAGANVLTF.

The V and J genes are TRBV24-1 and TRBJ2-5; TRBD2 matches at 7 bases. Germline V gene lookup returns CDR1 KGHDR and CDR2 SFDVKD. This CDR3 has 15 residues. The V and J ends lost 3 bases and 1 base, in that order; junction bases with no gene match: 4. CDR3 bases: TGTGCCACCAGTGATCCTTCTAGCGGCCAAGAGACCCAGTACTTC. Its translation is CATSDPSSGQETQYF.

This clonotype was seen a handful of times. The rearrangement joins TRBV24-1 to TRBJ1-1, with 8 bases aligning to TRBD1. The ends lost 2 bases at V and 2 bases at J; junction bases unmatched: 3. The V gene's germline CDR1 is KGHDR and CDR2 SFDVKD. The CDR3 has 15 residues. This CDR3 reads CATSDSTGANTEAFF. The CDR3 DNA reads TGTGCCACCAGTGATTCGACAGGGGCAAACACTGAAGCTTTCTTT.

The J gene is TRBJ2-1, the V gene TRBV6-1, with 11 bases fitting TRBD1. Germline V CDR1 and CDR2: MNHNS, SASEGT. The junction had 4 bases not matched to a gene; V was cut back by 3 bases and J by 6 bases. The CDR3 extends over 15 amino acids. CDR3 coding DNA: TGTGCCAGCAGTGAGGGACAGGGGGGCATCAATGAGCAGTTCTTC. Its protein is CASSEGQGGINEQFF.

The table lists this clonotype with a few counts. The rearrangement links TRBV12-3 or TRBV12-4 to TRBJ1-2, with D tentatively TRBD1 (6 bases). The CDR3 is 14 residues long. V lost 4 bases and J 4 bases, leaving 13 bases between the germline ends. As DNA, the CDR3 is TGTGCCAGCAGTTCTATCGGACAGCTCTATGGCTACACCTTC. Translating gives CASSSIGQLYGYTF.

This clonotype appeared a single time. This rearrangement joins TRBV14 to TRBJ2-1; D is uncertain. This CDR3 spans 13 amino acids. CDR1 and CDR2 (germline): SGHDN, FVKESK. Between the trimmed V and J ends, which lost 0 bases and 10 bases, there was a span of 10 bases. CDR3 nucleotide sequence: TGTGCCAGCAGCCAAGACTTCCCGGGCGAGCAGTTCTTC. It translates to CASSQDFPGEQFF.

Only a few counts were recorded for this clonotype. The V call is TRBV6-1, the J call TRBJ1-5; D is unclear. Trimming pared 2 bases from V and 4 bases from J, leaving 6 bases between. CDR1 and CDR2 (germline): MNHNS, SASEGT. This CDR3 contains 13 residues. In nucleotides, the CDR3 is TGTGCCAGCAGTGAACAGCGGAATCAGCCCCAGCATTTT. This sequence encodes CASSEQRNQPQHF.

The V and J genes are TRBV7-9 and TRBJ2-1; D might be TRBD2 (6 bases). V dropped 3 bases and J dropped 6 bases, with 15 bases sitting between them. Germline CDR1 reads SEHNR; CDR2 reads FQNEAQ (reference sequence). The CDR3 has 15 amino acids. CDR3 sequence reads: CASSFSGGKRNEQFF. CDR3 coding DNA: TGTGCCAGCAGCTTCTCTGGCGGGAAACGCAATGAGCAGTTCTTC.

This clonotype was observed at least ten times. The chain has TRBV27 and TRBJ2-3; tentatively, D is TRBD2 (5 bases). This CDR3 comprises 14 residues. V dropped 5 bases and J dropped 11 bases, with 20 bases sitting between them. The germline V gene has CDR1 MNHEY and CDR2 SMNVEV (reference sequence). CDR3 region: CASSLGGSLGVQYF. The DNA for the CDR3 is TGTGCCAGCAGTCTAGGAGGCAGCCTGGGAGTGCAGTATTTT.

This clonotype has a count of ten or more. The chain links TRBV28 to TRBJ2-7; D is unclear. Trimming shortened V by 1 base and J by 3 bases, and 13 bases separated the two germline ends. Germline values: CDR1 MDHEN, CDR2 SYDVKM. CDR3 length: 15 residues. The CDR3 coding sequence is TGTGCCAGCAGTTTATACCGCGGCACGGGCTACGAGCAGTACTTC. Its translation is CASSLYRGTGYEQYF. Combining the CDR3 with reference TRBV28 and TRBJ2-7 gives the whole variable domain DVKVTQSSRYLVKRTGEKVFLECVQDMDHENMFWYRQDPGLGLRLIYFSYDVKMKEKGDIPEGYSVSREKKERFSLILESASTNQTSMYLCASSLYRGTGYEQYFGPGTRLTVT.

Ten or more counts support this clonotype. The chain links TRBV10-3 to TRBJ2-7, with D possibly being TRBD1 or TRBD2 (5 bases each). The CDR3 runs 12 residues. Germline CDR1 is ENHRY and CDR2 is SYGVKD. The V end was cut by 2 bases, the J end by 5 bases, with 7 bases between. CDR3 region: CAISERGDEQYF. CDR3 in DNA: TGTGCCATCAGTGAGCGAGGGGACGAGCAGTACTTC.

CDR3 sequence reads: CASSARLAGVTGELFF. The CDR3 bases are TGTGCCAGCAGTGCACGACTAGCGGGAGTCACCGGGGAGCTGTTTTTT. The V call is TRBV6-1, the J call TRBJ2-2; 12 bases align to TRBD2. The CDR3 is 16 amino acids. Germline V gene lookup returns CDR1 MNHNS and CDR2 SASEGT. Trimming took 4 bases from V and 4 from J; bases not matched to a gene: 4.

This clonotype was picked up a small number of times. The chain is built from TRBV29-1 and TRBJ2-5, with TRBD2 matching over 12 bases. The germline gives CDR1 SQVTM, CDR2 ANQGSEA. This CDR3 has 16 residues. Trimming cost V 1 base and J 6 bases; bases outside gene matches: 9. CDR3: CSVEGLAGGPVKTQYF. CDR3 nucleotide sequence: TGCAGCGTTGAAGGGCTAGCGGGAGGGCCGGTAAAGACCCAGTACTTC.

In its sample, this clonotype was seen many times. V is TRBV20-1 and J is TRBJ2-1, with TRBD1 matching over 8 bases. Germline CDR1 reads DFQATT; CDR2 reads SNEGSKA (reference sequence). The length of the CDR3 is 11 residues. V gave up 7 bases and J gave up 6 bases; unmatched junction bases: 2. The DNA of the CDR3 is TGCAGTGTCAGGGGGCTCAATGAGCAGTTCTTC. This encodes CSVRGLNEQFF.

V usage is TRBV6-6 and J usage is TRBJ2-5, with a possible D match to TRBD2 (6 bases). Trimming stripped 2 bases from V and 5 bases from J, with 9 bases between. The germline V gene encodes CDR1 MNHNY and CDR2 SVGAGI (reference sequence). The CDR3 totals 13 residues. The CDR3 DNA is TGTGCCAGCAGTTACGACGGAGGGGAGACCCAGTACTTC. It encodes CASSYDGGETQYF.

In this sample, this clonotype turned up once. The genes are TRBV19 and TRBJ2-2; TRBD2 aligns across 10 bases. The J segment lost 4 bases and the V segment lost 0 bases, leaving 11 bases of the junction unmatched. Germline assignment: CDR1 LNHDA and CDR2 SQIVND (reference sequence). CDR3 size: 19 residues. The CDR3 bases are TGTGCCAGTAGTATAGACCCTATTCTAGCGGGAGTTTTCACCGGGGAGCTGTTTTTT. Its translation: CASSIDPILAGVFTGELFF.

This clonotype was found a few times. V is TRBV10-3 and J is TRBJ1-1; D is unclear. Germline assignment: CDR1 ENHRY and CDR2 SYGVKD. The CDR3 spans 15 residues. V was pared by 0 bases and J by 3 bases, with 11 bases between. CDR3 in amino acids: CAISESPGRDTEAFF. In nucleotides, the CDR3 is TGTGCCATCAGTGAGTCACCCGGGAGGGACACTGAAGCTTTCTTT.

This clonotype was counted ten times or more. The chain carries TRBV7-3 and TRBJ2-3; maybe TRBD1 (7 bases). V was pared by 4 bases and J by 1 base, with 15 bases between. The CDR3 loop spans 16 amino acids. CDR1 and CDR2 (germline): SGHTA, FQGTGA. The CDR3 region has the DNA TGTGCCAGCAGCTCACAGGGGCCTAGCGGCACAGATACGCAGTATTTT. Protein product: CASSSQGPSGTDTQYF.

This clonotype has just a few counts. J is TRBJ1-5 and V is TRBV6-1; the D gene is possibly TRBD1 (6 bases). The V gene's germline CDR1 is MNHNS and CDR2 SASEGT. The CDR3 is 15 residues long. Between the trimmed V and J ends, which lost 9 bases and 1 base, there was a span of 16 bases. The CDR3 region is CASVGGQGSNQPQHF. The DNA for the CDR3 is TGTGCCAGTGTCGGGGGGCAAGGAAGCAATCAGCCCCAGCATTTT.

This clonotype was seen a handful of times. This chain uses TRBV24-1 with TRBJ1-2; D may be TRBD1 (5 bases). The CDR3 extends over 14 amino acids. Trimming shortened V by 2 bases and J by 8 bases, and 14 bases separated the two germline ends. The germline CDR1 and CDR2 sequences are KGHDR and SFDVKD. The CDR3 coding sequence is TGTGCCACCAGTGATTGGCAGGGACCGCACGGCTACACCTTC. The encoded protein is CATSDWQGPHGYTF.

The V and J genes are TRBV30 and TRBJ2-3; D is undetermined. Per the germline V gene, CDR1 is GTSNPN and CDR2 is SVGIG (reference sequence). The germline V and J ends were trimmed by 4 bases and 1 base, with 3 bases remaining between them. This CDR3 comprises 11 residues. CDR3 sequence (DNA): TGTGCCTGGACCGGCACAGATACGCAGTATTTT. This codes for CAWTGTDTQYF.

The chain has TRBV19 and TRBJ1-5; D uncertain. The CDR3 spans 18 residues. Germline CDR1 is LNHDA and CDR2 is SQIVND (reference sequence). Between the trimmed V and J ends, which lost 1 base and 1 base, there was a span of 17 bases. The CDR3 loop is CASSIGGHSLRSNQPQHF. In nucleotides, the CDR3 is TGTGCCAGTAGTATAGGAGGGCACAGCTTAAGAAGCAATCAGCCCCAGCATTTT. Drawing the rest from reference TRBV19 and TRBJ1-5, the complete variable domain is DGGITQSPKYLFRKEGQNVTLSCEQNLNHDAMYWYRQDPGQGLRLIYYSQIVNDFQKGDIAEGYSVSREKKESFPLTVTSAQKNPTAFYLCASSIGGHSLRSNQPQHFGDGTRLSIL.

The chain has TRBV28 and TRBJ2-1; the D call may be TRBD1 or TRBD2 (6 bases each). Germline V CDR1 and CDR2: MDHEN, SYDVKM. Trimming left V 2 bases short and J 0 bases short, with 14 bases between. This CDR3 has 17 residues. DNA of the CDR3: TGTGCCAGCAGTTTACGAGGGGGGACAAACTCCTACAATGAGCAGTTCTTC. It specifies CASSLRGGTNSYNEQFF.

This clonotype was detected only a few times. CDR3 protein: CASSLDGHGTEQYF. The CDR3 DNA reads as TGCGCCAGCAGCTTGGATGGCCACGGGACCGAGCAGTACTTC. The chain is built from TRBV5-1 and TRBJ2-7; D is possibly TRBD1 or TRBD2 (5 bases each). CDR3 length: 14 amino acids. The germline V gene has CDR1 SGHRS and CDR2 YFSETQ. Between the trimmed V and J ends, which lost 0 bases and 6 bases, there was a span of 13 bases.

The chain uses TRBV27 and TRBJ2-7; TRBD1 is a possible D gene (6 bases). Trimming stripped 0 bases from V and 4 bases from J, with 10 bases between. The CDR3 consists of 14 residues. The germline V gene has CDR1 MNHEY and CDR2 SMNVEV (reference sequence). CDR3 residues: CASSLSLQGYEQYF. CDR3 in DNA: TGTGCCAGCAGTTTATCGCTACAGGGATACGAGCAGTACTTC.

This clonotype was counted at least ten times. The CDR3 sequence is CASRPGAGQPQHF. The CDR3, as DNA: TGTGCCAGCAGGCCAGGGGCGGGTCAGCCCCAGCATTTT. The V gene is TRBV6-1, the J gene TRBJ1-5; D is possibly TRBD1 (6 bases). The germline CDR1 and CDR2 sequences are MNHNS and SASEGT. This CDR3 has 13 residues. Trimming took off 6 bases at V and 6 bases at J, with 12 bases between the two ends.